This paragraph reports one T cell receptor (beta chain). The authors' processing: From reference gene primer amplification, estimates of nucleated cell counts were derived. Profiling relied on immunoSEQ multiplex PCR, and the TCRdb table lists in-frame clones only, not all of them. The DNA gave D and trimming, while V, J and clone size come from that table. The data contain some 260,000 clones, 80% to 90% of them seen just once; the ten biggest clones take up 9.5% to 13%. The data stem from a study of blood T cell repertoires in COVID-19. Trimming took 2 bases from V and 0 from J, leaving 10 bases between them. Germline V gene lookup returns CDR1 SGHDN and CDR2 FVKESK. The CDR3 is 15 amino acids.

The sequenced sample was peripheral blood. The rearrangement links TRBV14 to TRBJ1-2; tentatively, D is TRBD1 (5 bases). This clonotype was obtained from a woman aged 70 to 79 with COVID-19, enrolled during active disease. The CDR3 DNA reads TGTGCCAGCAGCCAAATCGTAGGGGCTAACTATGGCTACACCTTC. Translation: CASSQIVGANYGYTF.